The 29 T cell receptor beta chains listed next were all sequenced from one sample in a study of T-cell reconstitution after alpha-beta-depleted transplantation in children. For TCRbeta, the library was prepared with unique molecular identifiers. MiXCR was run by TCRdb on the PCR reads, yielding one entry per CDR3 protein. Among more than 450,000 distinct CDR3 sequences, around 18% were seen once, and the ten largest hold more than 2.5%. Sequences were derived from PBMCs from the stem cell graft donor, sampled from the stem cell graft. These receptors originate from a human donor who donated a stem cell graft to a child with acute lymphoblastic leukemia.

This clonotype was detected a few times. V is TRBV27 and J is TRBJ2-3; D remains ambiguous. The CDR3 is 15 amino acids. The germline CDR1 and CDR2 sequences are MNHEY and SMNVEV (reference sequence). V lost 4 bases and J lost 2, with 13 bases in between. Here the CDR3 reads CASSSDTGHTDTQYF. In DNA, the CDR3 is TGTGCCAGCAGTTCCGACACGGGTCACACAGATACGCAGTATTTT.

Here the CDR3 DNA reads TGCGCCAGCAGCTCCTTGACAGCGAACACTGAAGCTTTCTTT. This gives the protein CASSSLTANTEAFF. This sequence joins TRBV5-1 and TRBJ1-1, with a possible D match to TRBD1 (5 bases). Germline CDR1 is SGHRS and CDR2 is YFSETQ. Trimming pared 3 bases from V and 1 base from J, leaving 10 bases between. CDR3 length equals 14 residues.

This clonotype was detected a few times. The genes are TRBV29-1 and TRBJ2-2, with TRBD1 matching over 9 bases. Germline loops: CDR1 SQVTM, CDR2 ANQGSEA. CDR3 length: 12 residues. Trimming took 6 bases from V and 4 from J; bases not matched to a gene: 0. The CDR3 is CSVGQGTGELFF. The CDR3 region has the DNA TGCAGCGTGGGACAGGGCACCGGGGAGCTGTTTTTT.

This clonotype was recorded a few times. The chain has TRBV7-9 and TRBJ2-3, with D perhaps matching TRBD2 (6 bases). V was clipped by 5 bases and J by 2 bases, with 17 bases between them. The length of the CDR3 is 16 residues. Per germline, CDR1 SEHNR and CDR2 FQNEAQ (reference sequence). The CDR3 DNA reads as TGTGCCAGCAGCCCCAGTCGGACTAAGGACACAGATACGCAGTATTTT. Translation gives CASSPSRTKDTDTQYF.

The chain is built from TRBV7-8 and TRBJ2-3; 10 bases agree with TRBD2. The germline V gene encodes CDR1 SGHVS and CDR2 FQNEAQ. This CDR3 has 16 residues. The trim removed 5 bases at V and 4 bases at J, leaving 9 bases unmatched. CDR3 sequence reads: CASSMALGLAPDTQYF. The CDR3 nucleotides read TGTGCCAGCAGCATGGCCCTGGGACTAGCGCCAGATACGCAGTATTTT.

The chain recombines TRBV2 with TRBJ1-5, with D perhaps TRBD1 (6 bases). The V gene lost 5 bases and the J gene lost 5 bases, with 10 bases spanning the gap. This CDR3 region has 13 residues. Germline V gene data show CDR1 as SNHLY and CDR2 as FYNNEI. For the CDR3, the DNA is TGTGCCAGCAGTCAGGGGTTCCATCAGCCCCAGCATTTT. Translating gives CASSQGFHQPQHF.

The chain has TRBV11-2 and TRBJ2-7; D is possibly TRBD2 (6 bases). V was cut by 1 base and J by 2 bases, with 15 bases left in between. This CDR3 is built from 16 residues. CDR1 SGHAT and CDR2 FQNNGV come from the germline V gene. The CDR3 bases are TGTGCCAGCAGCTTAGCTCCCGCCGGGGGTCCCTACGAGCAGTACTTC. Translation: CASSLAPAGGPYEQYF.

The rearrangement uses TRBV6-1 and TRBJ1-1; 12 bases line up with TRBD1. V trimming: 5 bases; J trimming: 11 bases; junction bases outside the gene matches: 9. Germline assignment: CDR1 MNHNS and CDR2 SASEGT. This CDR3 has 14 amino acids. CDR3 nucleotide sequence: TGTGCCAGCAGTCGGGGACAGGGGGCGACTGGTGCTTTCTTT. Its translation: CASSRGQGATGAFF.

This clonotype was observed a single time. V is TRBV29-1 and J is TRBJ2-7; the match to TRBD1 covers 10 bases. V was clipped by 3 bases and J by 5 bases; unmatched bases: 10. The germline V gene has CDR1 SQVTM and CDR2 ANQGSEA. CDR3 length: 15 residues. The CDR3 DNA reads TGCAGCGTTGAGTTTTCGGACAGGGGGATCAACGAGCAGTACTTC. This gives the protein CSVEFSDRGINEQYF.

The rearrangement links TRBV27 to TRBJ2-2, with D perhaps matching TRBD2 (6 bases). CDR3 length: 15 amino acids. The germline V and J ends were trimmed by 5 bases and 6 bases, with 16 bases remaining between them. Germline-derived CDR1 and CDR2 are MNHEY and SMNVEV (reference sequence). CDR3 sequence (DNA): TGTGCCAGCAGTCTCAACGGGAGATATTCCGGGGAGCTGTTTTTT. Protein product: CASSLNGRYSGELFF.

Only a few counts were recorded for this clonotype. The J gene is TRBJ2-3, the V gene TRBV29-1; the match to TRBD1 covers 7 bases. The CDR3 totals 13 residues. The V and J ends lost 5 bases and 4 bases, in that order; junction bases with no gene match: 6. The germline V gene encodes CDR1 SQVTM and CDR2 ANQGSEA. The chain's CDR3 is CSVPTGVADTQYF. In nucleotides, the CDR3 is TGCAGCGTTCCAACAGGGGTAGCAGATACGCAGTATTTT.

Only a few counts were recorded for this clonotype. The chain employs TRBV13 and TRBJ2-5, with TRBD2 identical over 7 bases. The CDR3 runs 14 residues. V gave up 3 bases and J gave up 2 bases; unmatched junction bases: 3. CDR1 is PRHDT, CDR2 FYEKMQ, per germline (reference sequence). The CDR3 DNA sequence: TGTGCCAGCAGCTTGTGGGGGGGTCAAGAGACCCAGTACTTC. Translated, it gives CASSLWGGQETQYF.

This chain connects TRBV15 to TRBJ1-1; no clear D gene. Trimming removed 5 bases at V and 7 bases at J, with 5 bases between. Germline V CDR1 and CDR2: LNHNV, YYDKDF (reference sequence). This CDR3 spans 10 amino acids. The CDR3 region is CATSAVEAFF. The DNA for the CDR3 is TGTGCCACCAGCGCAGTTGAAGCTTTCTTT.

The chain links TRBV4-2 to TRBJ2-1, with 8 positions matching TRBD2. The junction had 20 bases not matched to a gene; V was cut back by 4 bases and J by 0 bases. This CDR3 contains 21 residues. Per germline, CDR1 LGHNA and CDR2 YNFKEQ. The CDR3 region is CASSPEPPRGYSGISYNEQFF. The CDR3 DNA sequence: TGTGCCAGCAGCCCGGAGCCACCAAGGGGGTATAGCGGGATCTCCTACAATGAGCAGTTCTTC.

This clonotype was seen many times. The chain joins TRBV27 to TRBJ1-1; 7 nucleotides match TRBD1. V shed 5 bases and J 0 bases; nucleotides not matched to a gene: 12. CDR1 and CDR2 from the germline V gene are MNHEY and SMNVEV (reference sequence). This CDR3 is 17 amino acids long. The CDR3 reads CASSLRWGQPLNTEAFF. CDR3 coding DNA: TGTGCCAGCAGTCTAAGGTGGGGACAGCCTTTGAACACTGAAGCTTTCTTT.

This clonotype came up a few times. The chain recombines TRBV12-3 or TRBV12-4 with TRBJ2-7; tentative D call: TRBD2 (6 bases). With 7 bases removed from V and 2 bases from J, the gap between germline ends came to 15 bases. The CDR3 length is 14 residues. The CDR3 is CASTPGDEAYEQYF. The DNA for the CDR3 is TGTGCCAGCACCCCGGGGGACGAGGCCTACGAGCAGTACTTC.

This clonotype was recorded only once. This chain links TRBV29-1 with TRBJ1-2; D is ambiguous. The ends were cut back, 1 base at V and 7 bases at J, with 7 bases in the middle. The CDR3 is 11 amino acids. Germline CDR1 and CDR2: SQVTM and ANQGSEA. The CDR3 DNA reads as TGCAGCGTTGAAGGGGTGGCTGGCTACACCTTC. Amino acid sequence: CSVEGVAGYTF.

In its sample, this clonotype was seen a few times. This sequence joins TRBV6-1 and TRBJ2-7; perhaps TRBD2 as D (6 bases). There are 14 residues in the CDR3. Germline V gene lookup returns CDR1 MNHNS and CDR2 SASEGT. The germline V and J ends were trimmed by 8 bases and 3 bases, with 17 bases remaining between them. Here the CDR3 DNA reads TGTGCCAGCTTGGGGGGACCGGGGATCTACGAGCAGTACTTC. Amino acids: CASLGGPGIYEQYF.

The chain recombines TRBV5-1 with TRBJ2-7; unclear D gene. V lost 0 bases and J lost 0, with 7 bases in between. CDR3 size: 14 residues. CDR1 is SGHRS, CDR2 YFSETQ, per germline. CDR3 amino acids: CASSLDAHSYEQYF. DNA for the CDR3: TGCGCCAGCAGCTTGGACGCCCACTCCTACGAGCAGTACTTC.

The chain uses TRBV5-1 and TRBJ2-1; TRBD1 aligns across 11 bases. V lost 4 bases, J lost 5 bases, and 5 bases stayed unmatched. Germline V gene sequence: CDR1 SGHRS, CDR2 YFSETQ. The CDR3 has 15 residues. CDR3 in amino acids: CASSAGQGENNEQFF. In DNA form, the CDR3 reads TGCGCCAGCAGCGCGGGACAGGGGGAGAACAATGAGCAGTTCTTC. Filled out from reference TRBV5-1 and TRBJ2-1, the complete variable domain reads KAGVTQTPRYLIKTRGQQVTLSCSPISGHRSVSWYQQTPGQGLQFLFEYFSETQRNKGNFPGRFSGRQFSNSRSEMNVSTLELGDSALYLCASSAGQGENNEQFFGPGTRLTVL.

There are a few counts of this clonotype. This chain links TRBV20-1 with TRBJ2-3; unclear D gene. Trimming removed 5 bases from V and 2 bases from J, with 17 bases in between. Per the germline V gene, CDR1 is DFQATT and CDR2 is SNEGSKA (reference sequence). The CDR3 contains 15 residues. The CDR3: CSAQIRNRDTDTQYF. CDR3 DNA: TGCAGTGCTCAAATTCGCAATAGGGACACAGATACGCAGTATTTT.

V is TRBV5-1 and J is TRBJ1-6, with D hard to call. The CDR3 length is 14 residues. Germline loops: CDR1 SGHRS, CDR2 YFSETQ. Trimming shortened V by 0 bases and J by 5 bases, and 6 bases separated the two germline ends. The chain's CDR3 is CASSLGTNNSPLHF. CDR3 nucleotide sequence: TGCGCCAGCAGCTTGGGCACGAATAATTCACCCCTCCACTTT. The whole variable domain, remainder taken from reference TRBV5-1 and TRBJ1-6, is KAGVTQTPRYLIKTRGQQVTLSCSPISGHRSVSWYQQTPGQGLQFLFEYFSETQRNKGNFPGRFSGRQFSNSRSEMNVSTLELGDSALYLCASSLGTNNSPLHFGNGTRLTVT.

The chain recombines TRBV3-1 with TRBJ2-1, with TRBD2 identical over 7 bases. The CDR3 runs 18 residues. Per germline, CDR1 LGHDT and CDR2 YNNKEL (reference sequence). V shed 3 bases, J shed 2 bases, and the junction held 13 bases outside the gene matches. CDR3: CASSQALFLAAPYNEQFF. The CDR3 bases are TGTGCCAGCAGCCAGGCCCTTTTCCTAGCGGCCCCCTACAATGAGCAGTTCTTC.

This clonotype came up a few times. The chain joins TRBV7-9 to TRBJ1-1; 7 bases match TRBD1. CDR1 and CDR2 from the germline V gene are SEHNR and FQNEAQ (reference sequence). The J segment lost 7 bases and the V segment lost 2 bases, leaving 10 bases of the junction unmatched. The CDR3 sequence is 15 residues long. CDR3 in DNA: TGTGCCAGCAGCTTATTGGCAGGGGGAAGTGGTGAAGCTTTCTTT. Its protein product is CASSLLAGGSGEAFF.

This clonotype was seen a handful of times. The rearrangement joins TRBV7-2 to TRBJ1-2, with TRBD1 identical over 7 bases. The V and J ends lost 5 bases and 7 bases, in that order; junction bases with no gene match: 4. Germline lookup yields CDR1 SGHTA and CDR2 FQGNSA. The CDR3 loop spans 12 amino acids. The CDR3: CASSEQGLGYTF. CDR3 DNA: TGTGCCAGCAGCGAACAGGGGCTTGGCTACACCTTC.

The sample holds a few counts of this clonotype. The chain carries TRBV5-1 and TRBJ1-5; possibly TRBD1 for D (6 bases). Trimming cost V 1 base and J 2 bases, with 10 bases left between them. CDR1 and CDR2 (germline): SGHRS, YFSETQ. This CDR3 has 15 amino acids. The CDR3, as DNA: TGCGCCAGCAGCTTGCAGGGGTTAGGCAATCAGCCCCAGCATTTT. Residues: CASSLQGLGNQPQHF.

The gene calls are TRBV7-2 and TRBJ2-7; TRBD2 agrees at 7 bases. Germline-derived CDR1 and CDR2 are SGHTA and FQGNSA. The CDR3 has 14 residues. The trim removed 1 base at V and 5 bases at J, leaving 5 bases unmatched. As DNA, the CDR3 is TGTGCCAGCAGCTTAGGGGGGGGGATCGACGAGCAGTACTTC. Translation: CASSLGGGIDEQYF.

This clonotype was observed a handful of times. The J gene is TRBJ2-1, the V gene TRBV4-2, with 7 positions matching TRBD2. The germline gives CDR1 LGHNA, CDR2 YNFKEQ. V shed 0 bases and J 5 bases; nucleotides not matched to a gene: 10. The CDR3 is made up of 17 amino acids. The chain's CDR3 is CASSQDGSGRVHNEQFF. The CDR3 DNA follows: TGTGCCAGCAGCCAAGATGGATCGGGGAGGGTTCACAATGAGCAGTTCTTC.

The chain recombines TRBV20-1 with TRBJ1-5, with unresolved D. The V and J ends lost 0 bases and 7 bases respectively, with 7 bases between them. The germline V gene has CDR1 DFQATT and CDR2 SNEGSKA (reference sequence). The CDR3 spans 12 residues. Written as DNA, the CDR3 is TGCAGTGCTAGAGAGGGAGGGCAGCCCCAGCATTTT. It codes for CSAREGGQPQHF.